These 32 T cell receptor beta chains originate from one sample sequenced in a study of cytomegalovirus exposure and HLA in healthy donors. The PCR was carried out with 60 Vbeta primers and 13 Jbeta primers. Repertoires were generated with immunoSEQ multiplex PCR, while TCRdb's copy carries only in-frame clones and drops some. The table includes roughly 120,000 clones, approximately 69% detected once. The sequencing input was PBMCs. These receptors were taken from a woman aged 45-60 years in good health and CMV-seropositive.

The gene calls are TRBV28 and TRBJ1-1; TRBD1 might be the D (5 bases). This CDR3 comprises 14 residues. V was pared by 5 bases and J by 8 bases, with 18 bases between. Germline-derived CDR1 and CDR2 are MDHEN and SYDVKM. This CDR3 reads CASSVGSGAGEAFF. CDR3 coding DNA: TGTGCCAGCAGTGTAGGTAGCGGGGCCGGAGAAGCTTTCTTT.

The genes are TRBV19 and TRBJ1-4; 9 bases align to TRBD1. The germline CDR1 and CDR2 sequences are LNHDA and SQIVND (reference sequence). The CDR3 has 15 residues. Trimming at V came to 7 bases and at J to 7 bases, leaving 10 bases not matched to a gene. The CDR3 bases are TGTGCCAGTATATCGAGGGACAGGGAGGGTGAAAAACTGTTTTTT. Translation gives CASISRDREGEKLFF.

The sample holds a few counts of this clone. The J gene is TRBJ1-4, the V gene TRBV29-1, with D perhaps TRBD1 (5 bases). This CDR3 is built from 14 residues. Germline-derived CDR1 and CDR2 are SQVTM and ANQGSEA. Trimming took 3 bases from V and 6 from J, leaving 14 bases between them. In nucleotides, the CDR3 is TGCAGCGTTGATACGGGGGGTCGGGATGAAAAACTGTTTTTT. This encodes CSVDTGGRDEKLFF.

The chain uses TRBV2 and TRBJ2-1; 8 nucleotides align to TRBD2. CDR3 length: 13 residues. The V gene end was trimmed by 6 bases and the J gene end by 15 bases; junction bases not matched to a gene: 13. Germline V CDR1 and CDR2: SNHLY, FYNNEI. Written as DNA, the CDR3 is TGTGCCAGCAGACCGGGGGGGGACTCATCTGCGTTCTTC. Translation gives CASRPGGDSSAFF.

The chain has TRBV5-1 and TRBJ2-2, with a possible D match to TRBD2 (6 bases). Trimming removed 2 bases at V and 4 bases at J, with 18 bases between. This CDR3 comprises 17 residues. From germline, CDR1 is SGHRS and CDR2 YFSETQ. In DNA form, the CDR3 reads TGCGCCAGCAGCTTTGGGACGGGAGAACAAGGCACCGGGGAGCTGTTTTTT. It specifies CASSFGTGEQGTGELFF.

The chain is built from TRBV28 and TRBJ2-1, with D perhaps TRBD2 (6 bases). V was cut by 7 bases and J by 7 bases, with 20 bases left in between. CDR3 length: 15 amino acids. The germline V gene has CDR1 MDHEN and CDR2 SYDVKM. This chain's CDR3 is CASTVPLSGWNEQFF. The CDR3 nucleotides are TGTGCCAGCACCGTACCCCTTAGCGGATGGAATGAGCAGTTCTTC.

The rearrangement joins TRBV18 to TRBJ2-5; D is ambiguous. The CDR3 loop spans 12 amino acids. Between the trimmed V and J ends, which lost 3 bases and 3 bases, there was a span of 5 bases. The germline CDR1 and CDR2 sequences are KGHSH and LQKENI. CDR3 residues: CASSPIKETQYF. The CDR3 DNA sequence: TGTGCCAGCTCACCCATCAAAGAGACCCAGTACTTC.

The V gene is TRBV11-2, the J gene TRBJ2-7; D is possibly TRBD2 (6 bases). V was pared by 1 base and J by 2 bases, with 6 bases between. The CDR3 contains 13 residues. Germline V gene data show CDR1 as SGHAT and CDR2 as FQNNGV. In DNA, the CDR3 is TGTGCCAGCAGCTTAGGACTAGCCTACGAGCAGTACTTC. Residues: CASSLGLAYEQYF.

This clone has just a few counts. Here the CDR3 reads CASSQDRRGVNQPQHF. The CDR3 bases are TGCGCCAGCAGCCAAGATCGGCGGGGGGTCAATCAGCCCCAGCATTTT. The genes are TRBV4-3 and TRBJ1-5; a weak D match, TRBD1 (5 bases). V lost 0 bases and J lost 3, with 12 bases in between. Germline V gives CDR1 LGHNA, CDR2 YSLEER. This CDR3 is built from 16 residues.

The V and J genes are TRBV6-5 and TRBJ1-1, with D maybe TRBD1 (5 bases). This CDR3 is built from 13 residues. Germline-derived CDR1 and CDR2 are MNHEY and SVGAGI. The V end lost 0 bases, the J end lost 5 bases, and 7 bases lay between the germline ends. The CDR3 nucleotides are TGTGCCAGCAGTTACTCGGGGGGTACTGAAGCTTTCTTT. This sequence encodes CASSYSGGTEAFF.

This rearrangement joins TRBV9 to TRBJ2-5, with TRBD1 matching over 8 bases. The CDR3 is 14 residues long. Per the germline V gene, CDR1 is SGDLS and CDR2 is YYNGEE. Trimming took 2 bases from V and 4 from J; bases not matched to a gene: 4. The CDR3 nucleotides read TGTGCCAGCAGCGTGGACAGGGAAGCAGAGACCCAGTACTTC. Translation gives CASSVDREAETQYF.

This rearrangement joins TRBV27 to TRBJ1-5, with 12 positions matching TRBD1. Germline V lookup: CDR1 MNHEY, CDR2 SMNVEV (reference sequence). With V trimmed by 5 bases and J by 3 bases, 5 bases remained unmatched. This CDR3 has 16 residues. The CDR3 is CASSRGTGGNNQPQHF. The CDR3 DNA reads as TGTGCCAGCAGTAGGGGGACAGGGGGCAACAATCAGCCCCAGCATTTT.

The chain couples TRBV5-1 to TRBJ2-3; 9 nucleotides agree with TRBD1. Germline V lookup: CDR1 SGHRS, CDR2 YFSETQ. The ends lost 1 base at V and 0 bases at J; junction bases unmatched: 12. This CDR3 contains 19 residues. CDR3 protein: CASSLTYRGLNASTDTQYF. The CDR3 DNA sequence: TGCGCCAGCAGCTTGACCTACAGGGGGCTAAACGCTAGCACAGATACGCAGTATTTT.

The chain uses TRBV29-1 and TRBJ2-5, with D maybe TRBD2 (5 bases). Looked up from germline, CDR1 is SQVTM and CDR2 is ANQGSEA. This CDR3 is 15 amino acids long. Trimming shortened V by 2 bases and J by 4 bases, and 17 bases separated the two germline ends. In DNA, the CDR3 is TGCAGCGTTGAATTGAATAGGGCCCGGGGAGAGACCCAGTACTTC. Translation gives CSVELNRARGETQYF.

This chain joins TRBV7-7 and TRBJ2-3; TRBD2 matches 14 bases. The CDR3 covers 16 residues. Germline values: CDR1 SSHAT, CDR2 FNYEAQ (reference sequence). Losses at the gene ends were 5 bases for V and 4 bases for J; bases not matched to a gene: 5. The CDR3 DNA follows: TGTGCCAGCAGCCCGGGACTAGCGGGAGTGGCAGATACGCAGTATTTT. This gives the protein CASSPGLAGVADTQYF. The whole variable domain, filled in from reference TRBV7-7 and TRBJ2-3, reads GAGVSQSPRYKVTKRGQDVTLRCDPISSHATLYWYQQALGQGPEFLTYFNYEAQPDKSGLPSDRFSAERPEGSISTLTIQRTEQRDSAMYRCASSPGLAGVADTQYFGPGTRLTVL.

This clone was counted between two and nine times. The identical CDR3 is also encoded by other nucleotide sequences in the sample. This chain joins TRBV2 and TRBJ2-3, with D hard to call. Trimming left V 0 bases short and J 0 bases short, with 10 bases between. Germline V gives CDR1 SNHLY, CDR2 FYNNEI. The CDR3 extends over 16 amino acids. CDR3 DNA: TGTGCCAGCAGTGAAGCGCCAAGCCTCAGCACAGATACGCAGTATTTT. Amino acid sequence: CASSEAPSLSTDTQYF.

The rearrangement joins TRBV19 to TRBJ2-1, with D maybe TRBD2 (5 bases). Germline CDR1 and CDR2: LNHDA and SQIVND (reference sequence). Trimming pared 5 bases from V and 3 bases from J, leaving 8 bases between. CDR3 length equals 13 residues. CDR3 DNA sequence: TGTGCCAGTAGTCCGGGAAACTACAATGAGCAGTTCTTC. Protein: CASSPGNYNEQFF.

The chain is built from TRBV7-2 and TRBJ1-5; a possible D gene is TRBD1 (5 bases). The length of the CDR3 is 17 residues. Trimming pared 1 base from V and 3 bases from J, leaving 16 bases between. From germline, CDR1 is SGHTA and CDR2 FQGNSA. CDR3 loop: CASSLGGGRSYNQPQHF. CDR3 sequence (DNA): TGTGCCAGCAGCTTAGGGGGCGGCCGGAGCTACAATCAGCCCCAGCATTTT. Combining the CDR3 with reference TRBV7-2 and TRBJ1-5 gives the whole variable domain GAGVSQSPSNKVTEKGKDVELRCDPISGHTALYWYRQSLGQGLEFLIYFQGNSAPDKSGLPSDRFSAERTGGSVSTLTIQRTQQEDSAVYLCASSLGGGRSYNQPQHFGDGTRLSIL.

This sequence joins TRBV9 and TRBJ2-1, with D possibly TRBD1 on 6 matching bases. The CDR3 has 15 residues. Trimming pared 1 base from V and 5 bases from J, leaving 13 bases between. CDR1 SGDLS and CDR2 YYNGEE come from the germline V gene. The CDR3 sequence is CASSVRAGENNEQFF. The CDR3 DNA follows: TGTGCCAGCAGCGTAAGGGCAGGGGAAAACAATGAGCAGTTCTTC.

The chain couples TRBV30 to TRBJ1-5; 7 positions agree with TRBD1. The CDR3 is 15 amino acids. Trimming took 4 bases from V and 4 from J; bases not matched to a gene: 10. Looked up from germline, CDR1 is GTSNPN and CDR2 is SVGIG (reference sequence). DNA of the CDR3: TGTGCCTGGACTCCTCTCGGGACAGTGAATCAGCCCCAGCATTTT. Protein: CAWTPLGTVNQPQHF.

In this sample, this clone turned up once. The genes are TRBV7-2 and TRBJ1-2, with 7 bases lining up with TRBD1. The V gene's germline CDR1 is SGHTA and CDR2 FQGNSA. The junction had 14 bases not matched to a gene; V was cut back by 5 bases and J by 8 bases. The CDR3 runs to 15 residues. The CDR3 DNA reads TGTGCCAGCAGCCCAGGGCTAGGGGGCGCGGAAGGCTACACCTTC. Protein product: CASSPGLGGAEGYTF.

The chain links TRBV19 to TRBJ2-7; TRBD1 matches 9 bases. CDR1 is LNHDA, CDR2 SQIVND, per germline (reference sequence). The CDR3 is 14 residues long. J gave up 5 bases and V 5 bases, and 7 bases lay outside the gene matches. Here the CDR3 reads CASSLRDRVNEQYF. The CDR3 nucleotides read TGTGCCAGTAGTTTACGGGACAGGGTCAACGAGCAGTACTTC.

The chain combines TRBV6-6 with TRBJ1-2, with TRBD1 matching 10 bases. The CDR3 loop spans 12 amino acids. CDR1 MNHNY and CDR2 SVGAGI come from the germline V gene (reference sequence). The V segment lost 11 bases and the J segment 8 bases; nucleotides outside the gene matches: 8. The CDR3 region is CAGRDRGWGYTF. The CDR3 coding sequence is TGTGCCGGCCGGGACAGGGGTTGGGGCTACACCTTC.

This clone was picked up a small number of times. This sequence joins TRBV7-2 and TRBJ2-3; TRBD2 is a possible D gene (6 bases). The V gene lost 8 bases and the J gene lost 2 bases, with 8 bases spanning the gap. This CDR3 region has 12 residues. Germline V lookup: CDR1 SGHTA, CDR2 FQGNSA. CDR3 sequence reads: CASGGYTDTQYF. Here the CDR3 DNA reads TGTGCCAGCGGGGGGTACACAGATACGCAGTATTTT.

This clone has just one count. This chain links TRBV19 with TRBJ2-1, with 9 bases fitting TRBD2. The germline V gene encodes CDR1 LNHDA and CDR2 SQIVND (reference sequence). This CDR3 is built from 16 residues. Trimming took 3 bases from V and 6 from J; bases not matched to a gene: 9. CDR3 residues: CASSIFPREGLNEQFF. The CDR3, as DNA: TGTGCCAGTAGTATTTTCCCGCGGGAGGGCCTCAATGAGCAGTTCTTC.

The chain is built from TRBV2 and TRBJ1-2; 9 bases map to TRBD1. The CDR3 runs to 14 residues. Trimming took 7 bases from V and 3 from J; bases not matched to a gene: 6. Per germline, CDR1 SNHLY and CDR2 FYNNEI. In DNA, the CDR3 is TGTGCCAGCAAAATACAGGGGGCGGACTATGGCTACACCTTC. Translated, it gives CASKIQGADYGYTF.

V and J are TRBV28 and TRBJ1-5; 8 bases match TRBD1. Germline-derived CDR1 and CDR2 are MDHEN and SYDVKM. The CDR3 sequence is 16 residues long. J was trimmed by 7 bases and V by 1 base; bases with no gene match: 9. The CDR3 sequence: CASSLSLGQGVQPQHF. DNA of the CDR3: TGTGCCAGCAGTTTATCATTAGGACAGGGCGTGCAGCCCCAGCATTTT.

The CDR3 bases are TGTGCCAGCACCACGGACAGGGGTAATGTATACGGCTACACCTTC. Translation gives CASTTDRGNVYGYTF. The rearrangement uses TRBV6-1 and TRBJ1-2; 9 bases are a match to TRBD1. Germline lookup yields CDR1 MNHNS and CDR2 SASEGT. The CDR3 is 15 residues long. V lost 7 bases, J lost 8 bases, and 14 bases stayed unmatched.

V usage is TRBV27 and J usage is TRBJ1-1; TRBD1 might be the D (6 bases). CDR3 length equals 18 residues. Between the trimmed V and J ends, which lost 6 bases and 1 base, there was a span of 24 bases. CDR1 and CDR2 from the germline V gene are MNHEY and SMNVEV (reference sequence). CDR3 nucleotide sequence: TGTGCCAGCAGCCGGGGGGCGCAGGGATCCCTCGGGAACACTGAAGCTTTCTTT. Translation gives CASSRGAQGSLGNTEAFF.

This clone was counted once. The chain combines TRBV28 with TRBJ2-1; 9 bases map to TRBD2. There are 14 residues in the CDR3. With 6 bases clipped from V and 8 bases from J, the junction kept 8 bases outside the gene matches. Per the germline V gene, CDR1 is MDHEN and CDR2 is SYDVKM. The CDR3 DNA reads as TGTGCCAGCAGGGAGCGGGGGGAGCCGGATGAGCAGTTCTTC. Translation gives CASRERGEPDEQFF. The variable domain in full, with the rest retrieved from reference TRBV28 and TRBJ2-1, is DVKVTQSSRYLVKRTGEKVFLECVQDMDHENMFWYRQDPGLGLRLIYFSYDVKMKEKGDIPEGYSVSREKKERFSLILESASTNQTSMYLCASRERGEPDEQFFGPGTRLTVL.

This clone was counted between two and nine times. This rearrangement joins TRBV5-1 to TRBJ1-1; D is uncertain. This CDR3 has 13 amino acids. CDR1 and CDR2 (germline): SGHRS, YFSETQ. Trimming shortened V by 5 bases and J by 2 bases, and 10 bases separated the two germline ends. CDR3 coding DNA: TGCGCCAGCAGGCCTGCAACTAACACTGAAGCTTTCTTT. This codes for CASRPATNTEAFF.

This clone came up once. The chain employs TRBV5-4 and TRBJ1-1; no firm D call. Germline V lookup: CDR1 SGHNT, CDR2 YYREEE (reference sequence). V lost 0 bases and J lost 0, with 9 bases in between. This CDR3 is 15 amino acids long. CDR3: CASSLGQAMNTEAFF. CDR3 DNA sequence: TGTGCCAGCAGCTTGGGTCAGGCCATGAACACTGAAGCTTTCTTT. The full variable domain, with the rest looked up from reference TRBV5-4 and TRBJ1-1, is ETGVTQSPTHLIKTRGQQVTLRCSSQSGHNTVSWYQQALGQGPQFIFQYYREEENGRGNFPPRFSGLQFPNYSSELNVNALELDDSALYLCASSLGQAMNTEAFFGQGTRLTVV.